This T cell receptor (beta chain) was sequenced in a study of CD8 T cells in ankylosing spondylitis. Study results and limitations: Ankylosing spondylitis blood appeared to be characterized by a TCR beta motif of about 8 highly homologous variants. Prior literature has documented some motif variants in synovial fluid and blood from reactive arthritis.

TCRdb redid the calling of the 5' RACE reads with MiXCR, one entry per CDR3 protein. The data show approximately 190,000 distinct CDR3 sequences, over 10% seen once. CDR1 and CDR2 (germline): KGHDR, SFDVKD. This CDR3 has 18 amino acids. The V and J ends lost 5 bases and 0 bases respectively, with 16 bases between them. This clonotype was detected many times. Its antigen is unknown. The chain carries TRBV24-1 and TRBJ2-6, with D perhaps being TRBD1 or TRBD2 (6 bases each). What was sequenced was blood, either unsorted or a sorted T cell fraction (not recorded which). The receptor's source is a female donor with ankylosing spondylitis or in good health (not recorded which). CDR3: CATSGGGHRTSGANVLTF. The CDR3 DNA reads as TGTGCCACCAGTGGTGGGGGGCATAGGACCTCTGGGGCCAACGTCCTGACTTTC.